Shown below are 17 T cell receptor beta chains from a single sample sequenced in a study of chemoradiotherapy in HPV16-positive cancers. Sequencing used immunoSEQ multiplex PCR; TCRdb keeps in-frame clones, though not all of them. The sample records under 70,000 clones, more than 90% being singletons. The starting material was blood, obtained from a patient who underwent chemoradiotherapy. The receptors stem from a human donor with HPV-associated anogenital cancer.

The chain recombines TRBV20-1 with TRBJ2-7; D gene ambiguous. Germline loops: CDR1 DFQATT, CDR2 SNEGSKA (reference sequence). Between the trimmed V and J ends, which lost 5 bases and 6 bases, there was a span of 5 bases. This CDR3 comprises 9 residues. CDR3 in amino acids: CSAGVEQYF. CDR3 coding DNA: TGCAGTGCTGGCGTCGAGCAGTACTTC.

The genes are TRBV10-3 and TRBJ1-3; D is unclear. V was cut by 3 bases and J by 3 bases, with 0 bases left in between. The CDR3 sequence is 11 residues long. Germline CDR1 and CDR2: ENHRY and SYGVKD. CDR3 sequence (DNA): TGTGCCATCAGTGATGGAAACACCATATATTTT. This sequence encodes CAISDGNTIYF.

V gene TRBV30 combines with J gene TRBJ1-2; D uncertain. This CDR3 region has 14 residues. CDR1 GTSNPN and CDR2 SVGIG come from the germline V gene (reference sequence). V shed 3 bases and J shed 7 bases, with 18 bases lying between them. The CDR3 sequence: CAWSLGFPEGGYTF. Written as DNA, the CDR3 is TGTGCCTGGAGCCTCGGATTCCCGGAGGGTGGCTACACCTTC.

The chain recombines TRBV2 with TRBJ2-5; TRBD2 agrees at 9 bases. The CDR3 sequence is 17 residues long. Germline CDR1 reads SNHLY; CDR2 reads FYNNEI. The trim removed 4 bases at V and 1 base at J, leaving 10 bases unmatched. The CDR3: CASSGAIQRGVQETQYF. In DNA, the CDR3 is TGTGCCAGCAGTGGGGCGATACAGCGGGGGGTCCAAGAGACCCAGTACTTC.

This rearrangement joins TRBV5-1 to TRBJ1-5; no reliable D call. Deletions cut 4 bases from V and 9 bases from J, with 11 bases between. The CDR3 runs 12 residues. The germline gives CDR1 SGHRS, CDR2 YFSETQ. CDR3 sequence reads: CASSPEEGPQHF. The CDR3, as DNA: TGCGCCAGCAGCCCCGAAGAAGGGCCCCAGCATTTT.

The chain recombines TRBV5-4 with TRBJ2-5; D gene ambiguous. V lost 0 bases and J lost 5, with 14 bases in between. In germline, CDR1 is SGHNT, CDR2 YYREEE (reference sequence). The CDR3 is 15 residues long. The CDR3 sequence is CASSLDGRPEETQYF. DNA for the CDR3: TGTGCCAGCAGCTTGGACGGTAGGCCAGAGGAGACCCAGTACTTC.

This chain connects TRBV7-9 to TRBJ2-3, with D uncertain. Germline lookup yields CDR1 SEHNR and CDR2 FQNEAQ (reference sequence). V lost 3 bases and J lost 6, with 7 bases in between. The CDR3 totals 12 residues. The DNA of the CDR3 is TGTGCCAGCAGCTTTGTGGGCGATACGCAGTATTTT. Amino acids: CASSFVGDTQYF.

This CDR3 is CASSFLPTNEKLFF. For the CDR3, the DNA is TGTGCCAGCTCGTTCCTACCAACTAATGAAAAACTGTTTTTT. V gene TRBV18 combines with J gene TRBJ1-4; D is unresolved. V shed 6 bases and J shed 0 bases, with 8 bases lying between them. The V gene's germline CDR1 is KGHSH and CDR2 LQKENI. This CDR3 has 14 amino acids.

This clone was observed a single time. The rearrangement links TRBV2 to TRBJ1-2, with D perhaps TRBD1 (5 bases). Per the germline V gene, CDR1 is SNHLY and CDR2 is FYNNEI. Trimming removed 2 bases at V and 3 bases at J, with 10 bases between. The CDR3 is 14 amino acids. The CDR3 nucleotides are TGTGCCAGCAGTGAAACAGGAACGGACTATGGCTACACCTTC. Its protein product is CASSETGTDYGYTF.

This chain links TRBV7-2 with TRBJ2-5, with 8 bases identical to TRBD1. The CDR3 consists of 14 residues. Germline V gives CDR1 SGHTA, CDR2 FQGNSA. Unmatched junction bases numbered 2, after V lost 1 base and J lost 4 bases. CDR3 nucleotides: TGTGCCAGCAGCTTAGTAGGACAGGGAGAGACCCAGTACTTC. Translated, it gives CASSLVGQGETQYF.

This chain connects TRBV7-2 to TRBJ1-1; D not certain. CDR3 length equals 14 residues. CDR1 and CDR2 (germline): SGHTA, FQGNSA. With 3 bases removed from V and 0 bases from J, the gap between germline ends came to 8 bases. CDR3 loop: CASSFASLNTEAFF. CDR3 DNA sequence: TGTGCCAGCAGCTTTGCCTCTTTGAACACTGAAGCTTTCTTT. The whole variable domain, filled in from reference TRBV7-2 and TRBJ1-1, reads GAGVSQSPSNKVTEKGKDVELRCDPISGHTALYWYRQSLGQGLEFLIYFQGNSAPDKSGLPSDRFSAERTGGSVSTLTIQRTQQEDSAVYLCASSFASLNTEAFFGQGTRLTVV.

This chain uses TRBV7-2 with TRBJ2-4; 10 bases agree with TRBD1. Germline loops: CDR1 SGHTA, CDR2 FQGNSA. CDR3 size: 14 residues. Trimming took 6 bases from V and 5 from J; bases not matched to a gene: 4. The CDR3 bases are TGTGCCAGCAGGTCCGGGACAGGGGAAAACATTCAGTACTTC. It yields the protein CASRSGTGENIQYF.

This clone was picked up a small number of times. The V call is TRBV10-3, the J call TRBJ2-5; 7 nucleotides align to TRBD2. With V trimmed by 3 bases and J by 3 bases, 13 bases remained unmatched. The CDR3 length is 17 residues. Germline V gene lookup returns CDR1 ENHRY and CDR2 SYGVKD. CDR3 bases: TGTGCCATCAGTGACGTGGGCGGGGGACTAACCAAAGAGACCCAGTACTTC. This translates into CAISDVGGGLTKETQYF.

The chain's CDR3 is CASSLYPQGGIDTGELFF. The CDR3 DNA follows: TGTGCCAGCAGCTTATACCCGCAGGGAGGTATCGACACCGGGGAGCTGTTTTTT. The chain uses TRBV7-2 and TRBJ2-2; D perhaps matches TRBD2 (6 bases). The CDR3 is 18 amino acids. Per germline, CDR1 SGHTA and CDR2 FQGNSA. Trimming left V 2 bases short and J 3 bases short, with 19 bases between. The full variable domain, with the rest looked up from reference TRBV7-2 and TRBJ2-2, is GAGVSQSPSNKVTEKGKDVELRCDPISGHTALYWYRQSLGQGLEFLIYFQGNSAPDKSGLPSDRFSAERTGGSVSTLTIQRTQQEDSAVYLCASSLYPQGGIDTGELFFGEGSRLTVL.

This chain links TRBV19 with TRBJ2-7; D might be TRBD2 (6 bases). The CDR3 spans 16 residues. The V gene lost 3 bases and the J gene lost 5 bases, with 20 bases spanning the gap. The germline CDR1 and CDR2 sequences are LNHDA and SQIVND (reference sequence). The CDR3 spells CASSIVGGTTSHEQYF. The CDR3 DNA is TGTGCCAGTAGTATCGTGGGGGGAACAACATCCCACGAGCAGTACTTC.

The CDR3 DNA reads TGTGCCAGCAGTCCGGGCCCCCCTAGCGGGGGGTTCTACAATGAGCAGTTCTTC. Protein: CASSPGPPSGGFYNEQFF. The chain has TRBV7-2 and TRBJ2-1; the match to TRBD2 covers 11 bases. CDR1 is SGHTA and CDR2 is FQGNSA in the germline V gene. CDR3 size: 18 residues. V dropped 6 bases and J dropped 3; count of bases not matched to a gene: 13. The variable domain in full, with the rest retrieved from reference TRBV7-2 and TRBJ2-1, is GAGVSQSPSNKVTEKGKDVELRCDPISGHTALYWYRQSLGQGLEFLIYFQGNSAPDKSGLPSDRFSAERTGGSVSTLTIQRTQQEDSAVYLCASSPGPPSGGFYNEQFFGPGTRLTVL.

The rearrangement joins TRBV11-2 to TRBJ1-2, with D possibly TRBD1 on 6 matching bases. V dropped 5 bases and J dropped 4 bases, with 11 bases sitting between them. Germline lookup yields CDR1 SGHAT and CDR2 FQNNGV. This CDR3 has 13 amino acids. This CDR3 reads CASSPGQTYGYTF. Written as DNA, the CDR3 is TGTGCCAGCAGCCCCGGACAGACCTATGGCTACACCTTC. Filled out from reference TRBV11-2 and TRBJ1-2, the complete variable domain reads EAGVAQSPRYKIIEKRQSVAFWCNPISGHATLYWYQQILGQGPKLLIQFQNNGVVDDSQLPKDRFSAERLKGVDSTLKIQPAKLEDSAVYLCASSPGQTYGYTFGSGTRLTVV.